Listed here are 15 T cell receptor beta chains from one sample, sequenced in a study of blood T cells in healthy people across ages. A second 7 to 11 cycle PCR used barcoded and J-beta primers. In TCRdb, the 5' RACE reads were re-called with MiXCR into one record per CDR3 protein. The data contain roughly 800,000 distinct CDR3 sequences, roughly 25% of them singletons. These data also formed part of another study, on T cells of mothers and their children.

The sample taken for sequencing was blood. The receptors stem from a boy aged 5-17 years in good health.

The V and J genes are TRBV29-1 and TRBJ2-5; the D gene is possibly TRBD1 (6 bases). The last part of the DNA fits TRBJ2-7 better; the J call may be wrong. The CDR3 is 15 residues long. Germline CDR1 reads SQVTM; CDR2 reads ANQGSEA. The CDR3 nucleotides are TGCAGCGTTGAGTGGCCTGGCCAGGGGCGCTACGAGCAGTACTTC. This sequence encodes CSVEWPGQGRYEQYF.

This clonotype came up once. V usage is TRBV12-3 or TRBV12-4 and J usage is TRBJ1-3; D possibly corresponds to TRBD1 (5 bases). Trimming shortened V by 5 bases and J by 0 bases, and 11 bases separated the two germline ends. CDR3 length: 15 amino acids. DNA for the CDR3: TGTGCCAGCAGTCCACAGGCTTACTCTGGAAACACCATATATTTT. This sequence encodes CASSPQAYSGNTIYF.

V is TRBV28 and J is TRBJ1-6; 7 nucleotides line up with TRBD1. The CDR3 has 12 amino acids. Germline lookup yields CDR1 MDHEN and CDR2 SYDVKM. The junction had 6 bases not matched to a gene; V was cut back by 5 bases and J by 14 bases. CDR3 nucleotide sequence: TGTGCCAGCAGTCAACAGGGGAGGACCCTCCACTTT. It is translated as CASSQQGRTLHF.

The rearrangement uses TRBV18 and TRBJ1-1, with D hard to call. The CDR3 consists of 13 residues. CDR1 and CDR2 from the germline V gene are KGHSH and LQKENI. Trimming cost V 3 bases and J 10 bases, with 15 bases left between them. CDR3: CASSPGSGVAAFF. The CDR3 DNA reads TGTGCCAGCTCACCCGGTTCTGGCGTGGCAGCTTTCTTT.

The V gene is TRBV5-1, the J gene TRBJ2-5, with TRBD2 matching over 7 bases. Germline V CDR1 and CDR2: SGHRS, YFSETQ. The CDR3 is made up of 14 amino acids. With 4 bases clipped from V and 3 bases from J, the junction kept 6 bases outside the gene matches. CDR3 nucleotide sequence: TGCGCCAGCAGCCCGGGAGGAGGAGAAGAGACCCAGTACTTC. Translating it yields CASSPGGGEETQYF.

The chain recombines TRBV4-3 with TRBJ2-7; TRBD1 is a possible D gene (6 bases). V gave up 0 bases and J gave up 6 bases, with 18 bases separating them. Germline V gene data show CDR1 as LGHNA and CDR2 as YSLEER. The CDR3 has 16 amino acids. The CDR3 DNA reads as TGCGCCAGCAGCCAAGATAGTACAGGGAAAGTCGGCGAGCAGTACTTC. Protein: CASSQDSTGKVGEQYF.

This clonotype was detected a few times. The V and J genes are TRBV29-1 and TRBJ1-4, with D possibly being TRBD1 (5 bases). The CDR3 spans 13 residues. From germline, CDR1 is SQVTM and CDR2 ANQGSEA. The V gene lost 6 bases and the J gene lost 6 bases, with 14 bases spanning the gap. DNA for the CDR3: TGCAGCGTGGTGGGGGGGGAGGATGAAAAACTGTTTTTT. It codes for CSVVGGEDEKLFF. The full variable domain, rest sourced from reference TRBV29-1 and TRBJ1-4, is SAVISQKPSRDICQRGTSLTIQCQVDSQVTMMFWYRQQPGQSLTLIATANQGSEATYESGFVIDKFPISRPNLTFSTLTVSNMSPEDSSIYLCSVVGGEDEKLFFGSGTQLSVL.

This chain links TRBV5-5 with TRBJ2-3; D uncertain. Trimming left V 4 bases short and J 1 base short, with 13 bases between. Per the germline V gene, CDR1 is SGHKS and CDR2 is YYEKEE (reference sequence). The CDR3 contains 15 residues. As DNA, the CDR3 is TGTGCCAGCAGCCCGCCTGGGATTCGCACAGATACGCAGTATTTT. Its protein is CASSPPGIRTDTQYF.

In this sample, this clonotype turned up a few times. The rearrangement uses TRBV10-3 and TRBJ1-6; TRBD1 aligns across 7 bases. J gave up 9 bases and V 7 bases, and 6 bases lay outside the gene matches. This CDR3 is built from 13 residues. Germline V gives CDR1 ENHRY, CDR2 SYGVKD. CDR3 residues: CAIKGTASSPLHF. CDR3 DNA sequence: TGTGCCATCAAGGGGACAGCCTCTTCACCCCTCCACTTT.

This chain uses TRBV10-3 with TRBJ2-5; 10 bases map to TRBD2. The J call may be mistaken, given a closer DNA end match to TRBJ2-1. This CDR3 is built from 18 residues. The germline CDR1 and CDR2 sequences are ENHRY and SYGVKD. This CDR3 is CAISDPNPSGSAIDEQFF. The DNA for the CDR3 is TGTGCCATCAGTGACCCGAACCCTAGCGGGAGTGCGATCGATGAGCAGTTCTTC.

Regarding this clonotype: The CDR3 ends on some other residue instead of the conserved phenylalanine or tryptophan, so this is likely a read error. The genes are TRBV10-3 and TRBJ2-5; D might be TRBD1 (5 bases). This CDR3 is built from 13 residues. The ends were cut back, 1 base at V and 5 bases at J, with 8 bases in the middle. Germline loops: CDR1 ENHRY, CDR2 SYGVKD. Here the CDR3 reads CAISELKGETQYL. Here the CDR3 DNA reads TGTGCCATCAGTGAGTTGAAGGGGGAGACCCAGTACCTC.

This clonotype was counted between two and nine times. The genes are TRBV20-1 and TRBJ1-5; D possibly corresponds to TRBD1 (5 bases). Germline CDR1 and CDR2: DFQATT and SNEGSKA (reference sequence). The V and J ends lost 2 bases and 5 bases respectively, with 10 bases between them. The CDR3 length is 13 residues. The CDR3 DNA reads as TGCAGTGCTAGAATGATGGGGGATCAGCCCCAGCATTTT. Translating it yields CSARMMGDQPQHF.

V usage is TRBV7-9 and J usage is TRBJ2-6; D might be TRBD2 (6 bases). Per germline, CDR1 SEHNR and CDR2 FQNEAQ (reference sequence). The CDR3 totals 18 residues. Trimming removed 5 bases at V and 0 bases at J, with 17 bases between. The CDR3 sequence is CASSRAGIADSGANVLTF. CDR3 nucleotide sequence: TGTGCCAGCAGCCGTGCGGGAATAGCAGACTCTGGGGCCAACGTCCTGACTTTC.

This chain uses TRBV28 with TRBJ2-1; 8 bases agree with TRBD1. CDR3 length equals 16 residues. Germline CDR1 reads MDHEN; CDR2 reads SYDVKM. The trim removed 1 base at V and 4 bases at J, leaving 6 bases unmatched. The CDR3 coding sequence is TGTGCCAGCAGTTTATCTCCGGGACAGGCGTACAATGAGCAGTTCTTC. Translating it yields CASSLSPGQAYNEQFF. The full variable domain, completed using reference TRBV28 and TRBJ2-1, is DVKVTQSSRYLVKRTGEKVFLECVQDMDHENMFWYRQDPGLGLRLIYFSYDVKMKEKGDIPEGYSVSREKKERFSLILESASTNQTSMYLCASSLSPGQAYNEQFFGPGTRLTVL.

Only a few counts were recorded for this clonotype. The chain couples TRBV28 to TRBJ2-7; D unresolved. V was cut by 4 bases and J by 4 bases, with 23 bases left in between. The CDR3 runs 17 residues. Germline-derived CDR1 and CDR2 are MDHEN and SYDVKM. CDR3: CASSSPFEGDVVYEQYF. CDR3 nucleotide sequence: TGTGCCAGCAGTTCCCCCTTCGAAGGAGACGTCGTTTACGAGCAGTACTTC.